A selection of T cell receptor beta chains follows, all from one sample in a study of shared clonotypes between healthy human individuals. Method: immunoSEQ multiplex PCR; TCRdb's copy keeps in-frame clones and lacks some. This table has over a million clones, around 97% appearing once. Sequencing was carried out using naive CD4+ T cells sorted from blood. The receptors were gathered from a man younger than 40 in good health. The CDR3 runs from the conserved cysteine through the conserved F or W. Fields, in order: D gene, clone size, V gene, J gene, CDR3 DNA, CDR3 protein. A D gene is named only where the DNA matches it firmly. Some rows have no size entry. The others give once, few or many, or a class for an expanded clone.

D gene: .
clone size: .
V gene: TRBV7-2
J gene: TRBJ2-7
CDR3 DNA: TGTGCCAGCAGCTCCGCGTCCTGGTCCTACGAGCAGTACTTC
CDR3 protein: CASSSASWSYEQYF

D gene: .
clone size: .
V gene: TRBV7-9
J gene: TRBJ2-2
CDR3 DNA: TGTGCCAGCAACTCCGGAGCGGGCACCGGGGAGCTGTTTTTT
CDR3 protein: CASNSGAGTGELFF

D gene: .
clone size: .
V gene: TRBV5-6
J gene: TRBJ1-1
CDR3 DNA: TGTGCCAGCAGCTTGGGAGGGAGGAACACTGAAGCTTTCTTT
CDR3 protein: CASSLGGRNTEAFF

D gene: .
clone size: .
V gene: TRBV28
J gene: TRBJ1-1
CDR3 DNA: TGTGCCAGCGTGCCGGGCACGGTTGACACTGAAGCTTTCTTT
CDR3 protein: CASVPGTVDTEAFF

D gene: .
clone size: .
V gene: TRBV2
J gene: TRBJ1-4
CDR3 DNA: TGTGCCAGCAGTGAAGGAGGGGCGGTTGAAAAACTGTTTTTT
CDR3 protein: CASSEGGAVEKLFF

D gene: .
clone size: .
V gene: TRBV4-3
J gene: TRBJ2-7
CDR3 DNA: TGCGCCAGCAGCCAGATCCGGGACCACATCTACGAGCAGTACTTC
CDR3 protein: CASSQIRDHIYEQYF

D gene: .
clone size: .
V gene: TRBV7-9
J gene: TRBJ2-5
CDR3 DNA: TGTGCCAGCCACGTCGGGAGAAGCTCCCAAGAGACCCAGTACTTC
CDR3 protein: CASHVGRSSQETQYF

D gene: TRBD1
clone size: once
V gene: TRBV4-1
J gene: TRBJ2-2
CDR3 DNA: TGCGCCAGCAGCCAAGTGCCCCACAGGGGCGACACCGGGGAGCTGTTTTTT
CDR3 protein: CASSQVPHRGDTGELFF

D gene: TRBD1
clone size: .
V gene: TRBV6-1
J gene: TRBJ2-1
CDR3 DNA: TGTGCCAGCTGCTCCCGGGACAGAAGATACAATGAGCAGTTCTTC
CDR3 protein: CASCSRDRRYNEQFF

D gene: TRBD2
clone size: .
V gene: TRBV5-4
J gene: TRBJ2-7
CDR3 DNA: TGTGCCAGCAGCCTTAGCGGGAGACGGAACGAGCAGTACTTC
CDR3 protein: CASSLSGRRNEQYF

D gene: .
clone size: .
V gene: TRBV28
J gene: TRBJ2-7
CDR3 DNA: TGTGCCAGCAGTTCCCAGGGGTTGAAACAGTACTTC
CDR3 protein: CASSSQGLKQYF

D gene: TRBD1
clone size: .
V gene: TRBV5-6
J gene: TRBJ1-1
CDR3 DNA: TGTGCCAGCAGCCGTAGGGACAGGAACACTGAAGCTTTCTTT
CDR3 protein: CASSRRDRNTEAFF

D gene: .
clone size: .
V gene: TRBV28
J gene: TRBJ1-2
CDR3 DNA: TGTGCCAGCAGTTTATCCCCGGGACAAGTCTATGGCTACACCTTC
CDR3 protein: CASSLSPGQVYGYTF

D gene: TRBD1
clone size: .
V gene: TRBV5-1
J gene: TRBJ2-3
CDR3 DNA: TGCGCCAGCAGCATGGGACAGCTCTACACAGATACGCAGTATTTT
CDR3 protein: CASSMGQLYTDTQYF

D gene: .
clone size: .
V gene: TRBV6-5
J gene: TRBJ1-2
CDR3 DNA: TGTGCCAGCAGTAAATTAACGCCTTGGGGCTACACCTTC
CDR3 protein: CASSKLTPWGYTF

D gene: TRBD1
clone size: .
V gene: TRBV6-1
J gene: TRBJ2-2
CDR3 DNA: TGTGCCAGCAGTGAGCAGGACAGGTCGAACACCGGGGAGCTGTTTTTT
CDR3 protein: CASSEQDRSNTGELFF

D gene: TRBD1
clone size: once
V gene: TRBV5-6
J gene: TRBJ1-1
CDR3 DNA: TGTGCCAGCAGCTTGGTCCCGGGACAGGGGTCGAACACTGAAGCTTTCTTT
CDR3 protein: CASSLVPGQGSNTEAFF

D gene: .
clone size: .
V gene: TRBV27
J gene: TRBJ2-1
CDR3 DNA: TGTGCCTCTGCCCCCCAGGGACCCTACAATGAGCAGTTCTTC
CDR3 protein: CASAPQGPYNEQFF

D gene: .
clone size: .
V gene: TRBV2
J gene: TRBJ2-7
CDR3 DNA: TGTGCCAGCAGTGATGCCGGGACTGCCTTTTTC
CDR3 protein: CASSDAGTAFF

D gene: .
clone size: .
V gene: TRBV19
J gene: TRBJ1-5
CDR3 DNA: TGTGCCAGTACCTCAGCCGGGACCCCAAGGGAGCCCCAGCATTTT
CDR3 protein: CASTSAGTPREPQHF

D gene: .
clone size: .
V gene: TRBV11-2
J gene: TRBJ2-3
CDR3 DNA: TGTGCCAGCAGCTTCAACTCCCCCCATACGCAGTATTTT
CDR3 protein: CASSFNSPHTQYF

D gene: .
clone size: .
V gene: TRBV28
J gene: TRBJ1-1
CDR3 DNA: TGTGCCAGCAGACCCCCTGCTAGGCAGGGGACGATGGGAGCTTTCTTT
CDR3 protein: CASRPPARQGTMGAFF

D gene: .
clone size: .
V gene: TRBV5-1
J gene: TRBJ1-2
CDR3 DNA: TGCGCCAGCAGTTCGGGGTCCGGGGAGGGCTACACCTTC
CDR3 protein: CASSSGSGEGYTF

D gene: .
clone size: .
V gene: TRBV5-4
J gene: TRBJ2-2
CDR3 DNA: TGTGCCAGCAGCTTGATCGCAGGAACCACCGGGGAGCTGTTTTTT
CDR3 protein: CASSLIAGTTGELFF

D gene: .
clone size: .
V gene: TRBV19
J gene: TRBJ2-3
CDR3 DNA: TGTGCCAGTAGTGCCACGGTGGGTACGCAGTATTTT
CDR3 protein: CASSATVGTQYF

D gene: TRBD1
clone size: once
V gene: TRBV5-1
J gene: TRBJ2-7
CDR3 DNA: TGCGCCAGCAGCCTTGACAGGGGCGGGCCCCACGGTTACGAGCAGTACTTC
CDR3 protein: CASSLDRGGPHGYEQYF